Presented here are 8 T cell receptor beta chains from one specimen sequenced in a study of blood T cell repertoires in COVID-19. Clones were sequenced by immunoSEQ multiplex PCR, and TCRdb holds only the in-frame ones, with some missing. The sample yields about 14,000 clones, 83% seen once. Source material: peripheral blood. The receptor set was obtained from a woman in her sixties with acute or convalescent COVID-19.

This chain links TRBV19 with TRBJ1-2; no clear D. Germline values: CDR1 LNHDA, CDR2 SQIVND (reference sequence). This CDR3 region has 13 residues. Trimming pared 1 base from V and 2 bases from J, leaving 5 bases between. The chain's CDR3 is CASSIAQNYGYTF. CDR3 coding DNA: TGTGCCAGTAGTATAGCCCAGAACTATGGCTACACCTTC.

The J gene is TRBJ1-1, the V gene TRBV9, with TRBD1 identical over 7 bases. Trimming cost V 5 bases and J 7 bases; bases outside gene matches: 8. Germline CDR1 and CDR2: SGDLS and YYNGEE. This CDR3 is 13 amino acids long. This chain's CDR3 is CASSASAGGEAFF. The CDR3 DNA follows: TGTGCCAGCAGTGCATCCGCAGGGGGTGAAGCTTTCTTT.

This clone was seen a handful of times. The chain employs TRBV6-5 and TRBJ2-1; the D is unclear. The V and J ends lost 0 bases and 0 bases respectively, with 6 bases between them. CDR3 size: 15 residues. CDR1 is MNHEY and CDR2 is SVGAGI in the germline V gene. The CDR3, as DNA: TGTGCCAGCAGTTACTCGGAGAGCTCCTACAATGAGCAGTTCTTC. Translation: CASSYSESSYNEQFF.

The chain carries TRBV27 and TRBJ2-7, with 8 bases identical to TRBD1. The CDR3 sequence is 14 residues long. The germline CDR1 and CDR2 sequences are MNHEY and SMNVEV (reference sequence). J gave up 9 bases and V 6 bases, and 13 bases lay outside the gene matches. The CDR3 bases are TGTGCCAGCAGGGCCCCAGGGGGCCGTAGGGTGCAGTACTTC. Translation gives CASRAPGGRRVQYF.

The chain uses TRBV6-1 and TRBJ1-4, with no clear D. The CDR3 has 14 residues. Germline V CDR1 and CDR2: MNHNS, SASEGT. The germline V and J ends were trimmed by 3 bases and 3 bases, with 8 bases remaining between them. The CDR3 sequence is CASSDDWANEKLFF. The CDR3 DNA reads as TGTGCCAGCAGTGACGACTGGGCTAATGAAAAACTGTTTTTT.

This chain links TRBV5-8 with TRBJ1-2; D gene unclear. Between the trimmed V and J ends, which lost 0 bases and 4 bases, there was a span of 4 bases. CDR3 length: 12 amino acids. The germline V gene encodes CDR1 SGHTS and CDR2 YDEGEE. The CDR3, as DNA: TGTGCCAGCAGCTTGGTCGGCTATGGCTACACCTTC. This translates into CASSLVGYGYTF. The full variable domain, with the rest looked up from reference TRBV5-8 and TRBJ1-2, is EAGVTQSPTHLIKTRGQQATLRCSPISGHTSVYWYQQALGLGLQFLLWYDEGEERNRGNFPPRFSGRQFPNYSSELNVNALELEDSALYLCASSLVGYGYTFGSGTRLTVV.

The CDR3 DNA reads TGTGCCAGCAGTTCCGAGAGGGAGCAGTACTTC. It specifies CASSSEREQYF. The chain recombines TRBV27 with TRBJ2-7; D call uncertain. V lost 4 bases and J 7 bases, leaving 8 bases between the germline ends. This CDR3 has 11 amino acids. From germline, CDR1 is MNHEY and CDR2 SMNVEV (reference sequence).

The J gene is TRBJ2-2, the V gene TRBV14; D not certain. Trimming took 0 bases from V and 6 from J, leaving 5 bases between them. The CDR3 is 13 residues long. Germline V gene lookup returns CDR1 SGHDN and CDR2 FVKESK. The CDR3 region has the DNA TGTGCCAGCAGCCAAGATCTAGCCGGGGAGCTGTTTTTT. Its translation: CASSQDLAGELFF. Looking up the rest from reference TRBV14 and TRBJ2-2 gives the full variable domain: EAGVTQFPSHSVIEKGQTVTLRCDPISGHDNLYWYRRVMGKEIKFLLHFVKESKQDESGMPNNRFLAERTGGTYSTLKVQPAELEDSGVYFCASSQDLAGELFFGEGSRLTVL.